This T cell receptor beta chain was documented in a study of shared clonotypes between healthy human individuals. Here immunoSEQ multiplex PCR was the method, and the copy in TCRdb shows in-frame clones only, minus some. The sample gives some 1 million clones, 65% to 80% of which show up once; about 1.5% is in the top ten. The length of the CDR3 is 16 residues. Germline V gene sequence: CDR1 MNHEY, CDR2 SMNVEV (reference sequence). Trimming stripped 5 bases from V and 10 bases from J, with 21 bases between. This sequence joins TRBV27 and TRBJ1-6, with unresolved D. The TCR sequence derives from a man younger than 35 in good health. Sequencing was carried out using memory CD4+ T cells sorted from blood. The sample's subset: CD45RA-negative fraction. The CDR3 spells CASSPSGPQNPSPLHF. For the CDR3, the DNA is TGTGCCAGCAGTCCATCCGGGCCTCAGAACCCCTCACCCCTCCACTTT.